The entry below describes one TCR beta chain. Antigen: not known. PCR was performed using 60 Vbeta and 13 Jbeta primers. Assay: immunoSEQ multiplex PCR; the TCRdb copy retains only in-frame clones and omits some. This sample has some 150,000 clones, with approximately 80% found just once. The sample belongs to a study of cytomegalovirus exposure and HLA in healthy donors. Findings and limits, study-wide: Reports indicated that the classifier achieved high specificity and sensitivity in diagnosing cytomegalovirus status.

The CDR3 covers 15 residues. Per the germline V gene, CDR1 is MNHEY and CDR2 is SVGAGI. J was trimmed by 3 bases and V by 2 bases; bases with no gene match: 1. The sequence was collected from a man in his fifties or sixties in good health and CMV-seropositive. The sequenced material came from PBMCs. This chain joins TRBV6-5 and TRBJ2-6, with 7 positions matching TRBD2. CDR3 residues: CASSYGGVGANVLTF. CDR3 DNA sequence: TGTGCCAGCAGTTACGGGGGGGTTGGGGCCAACGTCCTGACTTTC.